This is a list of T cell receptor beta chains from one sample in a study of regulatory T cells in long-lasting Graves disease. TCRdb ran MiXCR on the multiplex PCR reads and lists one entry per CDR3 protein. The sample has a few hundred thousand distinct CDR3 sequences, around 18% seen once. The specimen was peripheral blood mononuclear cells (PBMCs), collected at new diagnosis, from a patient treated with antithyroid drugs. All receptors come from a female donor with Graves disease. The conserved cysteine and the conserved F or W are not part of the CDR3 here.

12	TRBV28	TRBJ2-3	ASRVSGVQDTQY
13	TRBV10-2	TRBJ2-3	ASRRGAQEADTQY
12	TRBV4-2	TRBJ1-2	ASSVVRGDYGYT
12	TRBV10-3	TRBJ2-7	AISEFQANYEQY
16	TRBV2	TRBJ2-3	ASSDCCEGQALIYTQY
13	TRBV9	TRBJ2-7	ASSVDPGWSYEQY
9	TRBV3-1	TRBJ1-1	ASSQGGEAF
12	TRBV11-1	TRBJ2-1	ASSFPVSYNEQF
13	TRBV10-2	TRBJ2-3	ASSESETSTDTQY
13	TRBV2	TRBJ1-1	ASRTSTRGATEAF
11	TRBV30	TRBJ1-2	AWMTGPRGGYT
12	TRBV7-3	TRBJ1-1	ASSLGFGDTEAF
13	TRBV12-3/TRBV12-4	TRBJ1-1	VSSSGQISNTEAF
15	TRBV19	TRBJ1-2	ASSDRQGLAPYYGYT
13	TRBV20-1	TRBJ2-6	SATATGSGANVLT
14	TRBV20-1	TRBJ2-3	SAGTSGRARADTQY
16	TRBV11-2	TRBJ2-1	ASSPRWASVRSYNEQF
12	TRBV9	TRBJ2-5	ASSARTRVETQY
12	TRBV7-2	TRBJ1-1	ASSWDRGETEAF
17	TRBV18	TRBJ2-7	ASSQKGSAHSHVSYEQY
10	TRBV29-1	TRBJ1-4	SAGGADEKLF
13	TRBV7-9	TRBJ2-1	ATQSSGRGDNEQF
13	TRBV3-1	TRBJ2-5	ASSQGETRAPSWY
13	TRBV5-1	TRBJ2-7	ASSLEVYSAYEQY
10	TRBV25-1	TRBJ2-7	ANWTGLYEQY
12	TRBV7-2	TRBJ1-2	ASSQSGQGYGYT
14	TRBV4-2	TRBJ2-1	ASSQETGLAGIEQF
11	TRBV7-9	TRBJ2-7	ASSLLGTYEQY
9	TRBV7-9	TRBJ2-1	ASSPGEVQF
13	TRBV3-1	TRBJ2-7	ASSRSGPQGGEQY
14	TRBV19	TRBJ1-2	ASSIAGTATNYGYT
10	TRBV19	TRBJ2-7	ASSPNLGEQY
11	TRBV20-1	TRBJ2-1	SARKRLYNEQF
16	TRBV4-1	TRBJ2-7	ASSQNLGIAGNEYEQY
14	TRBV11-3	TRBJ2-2	ASSLRTGGGTGELF
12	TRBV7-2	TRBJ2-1	ASSLLAMYNEQF
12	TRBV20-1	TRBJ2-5	SARKRDNQETQY
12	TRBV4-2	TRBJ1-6	ASSQSTYNSPLH
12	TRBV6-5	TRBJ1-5	ASSYRTGDQPQH
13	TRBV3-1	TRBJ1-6	ACSQDQGARSPLH
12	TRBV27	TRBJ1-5	ASSFRSDNQPQH
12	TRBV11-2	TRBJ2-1	ASSSLDVYNEQF
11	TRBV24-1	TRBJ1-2	ATSDPTGIGYT
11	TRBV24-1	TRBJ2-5	ATSRQGRETQY